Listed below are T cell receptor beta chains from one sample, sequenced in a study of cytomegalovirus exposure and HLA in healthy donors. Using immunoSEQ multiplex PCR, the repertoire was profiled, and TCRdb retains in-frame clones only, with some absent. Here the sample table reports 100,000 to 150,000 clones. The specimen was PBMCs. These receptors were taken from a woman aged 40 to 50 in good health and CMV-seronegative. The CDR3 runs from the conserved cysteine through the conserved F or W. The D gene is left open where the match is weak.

CDR3 DNA: TGTGCCAGTAGTTTCCGGGACAGGGGAACCGGGGAGCTGTTTTTT
CDR3 protein: CASSFRDRGTGELFF
J gene: TRBJ2-2
V gene: TRBV19
D gene: TRBD1

CDR3 DNA: TGTGCCAGCAGCTTATTAGGAGCGACAGGGATTTACGAGCAGTACTTC
CDR3 protein: CASSLLGATGIYEQYF
J gene: TRBJ2-7
V gene: TRBV7-9
D gene: TRBD1

CDR3 DNA: TGCAGTGCTGGCCCACCGACAGAAGCTTTCTTT
CDR3 protein: CSAGPPTEAFF
J gene: TRBJ1-1
V gene: TRBV20-1
D gene: -

CDR3 DNA: TGTGCCAGCTCACGTGTGACAGAAGAGAACACTGAAGCTTTCTTT
CDR3 protein: CASSRVTEENTEAFF
J gene: TRBJ1-1
V gene: TRBV18
D gene: -

CDR3 DNA: TGTGCCAGTAGTATCGGGGAATATCCCTCTAACTATGGCTACACCTTC
CDR3 protein: CASSIGEYPSNYGYTF
J gene: TRBJ1-2
V gene: TRBV19
D gene: -

CDR3 DNA: TGTGCCAGCAGACCCGGGGGCACAGATACGCAGTATTTT
CDR3 protein: CASRPGGTDTQYF
J gene: TRBJ2-3
V gene: TRBV7-3
D gene: -

CDR3 DNA: TGCGCCAGCAGCCAAGATCACTCTGGGGCCAACGTCCTGACTTTC
CDR3 protein: CASSQDHSGANVLTF
J gene: TRBJ2-6
V gene: TRBV4-3
D gene: -

CDR3 DNA: TGTGCCAGCAGTTCCCAGGAGGGCACTGAAGCTTTCTTT
CDR3 protein: CASSSQEGTEAFF
J gene: TRBJ1-1
V gene: TRBV6-5
D gene: -

CDR3 DNA: TGTGCCAGCAGTTATTTTAAGAGACAGGGGTACACCGGGGAGCTGTTTTTT
CDR3 protein: CASSYFKRQGYTGELFF
J gene: TRBJ2-2
V gene: TRBV27
D gene: TRBD1

CDR3 DNA: TGTGCCAGCAGCCTCCGTATTATAGCGGGAACGGGCACCGGGGAGCTGTTTTTT
CDR3 protein: CASSLRIIAGTGTGELFF
J gene: TRBJ2-2
V gene: TRBV7-2
D gene: TRBD2

CDR3 DNA: TGTGCCAGCAGTGAAGCCGCGGGGGTAGGCTACAATGAGCAGTTCTTC
CDR3 protein: CASSEAAGVGYNEQFF
J gene: TRBJ2-1
V gene: TRBV6-1
D gene: TRBD2

CDR3 DNA: TGTGCCAGCAGCGTAGTAAGAGGGCCGAACACCGGGGAGCTGTTTTTT
CDR3 protein: CASSVVRGPNTGELFF
J gene: TRBJ2-2
V gene: TRBV9
D gene: -

CDR3 DNA: TGTGCCAGCAGCTTAGAACGGGGAAGCAATCAGCCCCAGCATTTT
CDR3 protein: CASSLERGSNQPQHF
J gene: TRBJ1-5
V gene: TRBV7-9
D gene: -

CDR3 DNA: TGCAGCGTAGGAGTTAGCGGAGGTGAGACCCAGTACTTC
CDR3 protein: CSVGVSGGETQYF
J gene: TRBJ2-5
V gene: TRBV29-1
D gene: -

CDR3 DNA: TGTGCCAGCAGCTTACGTGTAATCTCAGGGGGCACTGAAGCTTTCTTT
CDR3 protein: CASSLRVISGGTEAFF
J gene: TRBJ1-1
V gene: TRBV7-2
D gene: TRBD1

CDR3 DNA: TGTGCCAGCAGCTGGGGGCTGCCGAACACCATATATTTT
CDR3 protein: CASSWGLPNTIYF
J gene: TRBJ1-3
V gene: TRBV5-6
D gene: -

CDR3 DNA: TGTGCCATCAGTGAGCCGGCTATTACTCGGGTTTATGGCTACACCTTC
CDR3 protein: CAISEPAITRVYGYTF
J gene: TRBJ1-2
V gene: TRBV10-3
D gene: -

CDR3 DNA: TGTGCCAGCAGCCAAGAATGGGAGCGGGGTGCCGAGCAGTACTTC
CDR3 protein: CASSQEWERGAEQYF
J gene: TRBJ2-7
V gene: TRBV14
D gene: TRBD2

CDR3 DNA: TGTGCCAGCAGCCCCGGAACAGGGAAAGGGATGCGGTACACCTTC
CDR3 protein: CASSPGTGKGMRYTF
J gene: TRBJ1-2
V gene: TRBV5-8
D gene: -

CDR3 DNA: TGTGCCAGCAGTTACGGAACAGGGTACGAGCAGTACTTC
CDR3 protein: CASSYGTGYEQYF
J gene: TRBJ2-7
V gene: TRBV6-6
D gene: -

CDR3 DNA: TGTGCCAGCTCACCTCCCTCAGGCATTCGAAATTTCAAAAACATTCAGTACTTC
CDR3 protein: CASSPPSGIRNFKNIQYF
J gene: TRBJ2-4
V gene: TRBV18
D gene: -

CDR3 DNA: TGTGCCAGCAGCCAGGAGACCGGGACATACTATGGCTACACCTTC
CDR3 protein: CASSQETGTYYGYTF
J gene: TRBJ1-2
V gene: TRBV4-2
D gene: -

CDR3 DNA: TGCGCCAGCAGTTCTGGGGGCAGAGGGAACGAGCAGTACTTC
CDR3 protein: CASSSGGRGNEQYF
J gene: TRBJ2-7
V gene: TRBV5-1
D gene: -